The T cell receptor beta chain under discussion was sequenced for a study of Graves' ophthalmopathy and Graves' hyperthyroidism. Study information: Cases classed as stable hyperthyroidism had no ophthalmopathy within 18 months of follow-up.

Each hyperthyroidism patient was newly diagnosed, with under 2 months' duration, and aged 18 to 65. Clinical symptoms, serum thyroxine, TRAb, thyroid ultrasound and orbital computed tomography formed the basis of diagnosis. Germline values: CDR1 SGHNT, CDR2 YYREEE (reference sequence). The ends were cut back, 1 base at V and 5 bases at J, with 9 bases in the middle. The CDR3 contains 13 residues. TCR beta CDR3 regions were amplified from RNA transcripts. First-round RT-PCR employed HTBI primers, with a second-round multiplex PCR after it. TCRdb recomputed calls from the multiplex PCR reads with MiXCR, one row per CDR3 protein. The sample records around 1,000,000 distinct CDR3 sequences, about two fifths being singletons. Study results and caveats: Distinction of ophthalmopathy from stable hyperthyroidism by a 13-signature model reached 85% to 90% sensitivity and just under 84% specificity.

This clonotype appeared a few times. The target antigen is unknown. V is TRBV5-4 and J is TRBJ2-5; D unclear. The sequence was obtained from an adult man with Graves' hyperthyroidism. Input material: peripheral blood or thyroid tissue (not recorded which). The CDR3 spells CASSLRFGETQYF. CDR3 DNA sequence: TGTGCCAGCAGCTTGCGTTTTGGGGAGACCCAGTACTTC.